This TCR beta chain appears in the sequencing data of a study of T cell repertoires in cytomegalovirus infection. Study-wide background: Public TCR beta signatures were indicative of both CMV infection and a matching HLA type. Overall study findings and caveats: It was HLA-C-restricted CMV-specific TCR beta clonotypes that dominated the response ex vivo.

Trimming cost V 0 bases and J 9 bases, with 12 bases left between them. The germline V gene has CDR1 MGHRA and CDR2 YSYEKL. The CDR3 totals 15 residues. Notes on this clonotype: Its cognate antigen is unknown.

TCRdb passed the reads through MiXCR, listing each CDR3 protein once. This sample has fewer than 550,000 distinct CDR3 sequences; approximately 32% occur once, and the top ten carry roughly 13%. The receptor's source is a human donor in good health (CMV status not recorded). Some clones in this sample may be carry-over from other donors' samples. Sequencing used PBMCs. The chain carries TRBV4-1 and TRBJ1-6; D is possibly TRBD1 (6 bases). The CDR3 DNA follows: TGCGCCAGCAGCCAAGACCAGGGGTACGGTTCACCCCTCCACTTT. Translated, it gives CASSQDQGYGSPLHF.